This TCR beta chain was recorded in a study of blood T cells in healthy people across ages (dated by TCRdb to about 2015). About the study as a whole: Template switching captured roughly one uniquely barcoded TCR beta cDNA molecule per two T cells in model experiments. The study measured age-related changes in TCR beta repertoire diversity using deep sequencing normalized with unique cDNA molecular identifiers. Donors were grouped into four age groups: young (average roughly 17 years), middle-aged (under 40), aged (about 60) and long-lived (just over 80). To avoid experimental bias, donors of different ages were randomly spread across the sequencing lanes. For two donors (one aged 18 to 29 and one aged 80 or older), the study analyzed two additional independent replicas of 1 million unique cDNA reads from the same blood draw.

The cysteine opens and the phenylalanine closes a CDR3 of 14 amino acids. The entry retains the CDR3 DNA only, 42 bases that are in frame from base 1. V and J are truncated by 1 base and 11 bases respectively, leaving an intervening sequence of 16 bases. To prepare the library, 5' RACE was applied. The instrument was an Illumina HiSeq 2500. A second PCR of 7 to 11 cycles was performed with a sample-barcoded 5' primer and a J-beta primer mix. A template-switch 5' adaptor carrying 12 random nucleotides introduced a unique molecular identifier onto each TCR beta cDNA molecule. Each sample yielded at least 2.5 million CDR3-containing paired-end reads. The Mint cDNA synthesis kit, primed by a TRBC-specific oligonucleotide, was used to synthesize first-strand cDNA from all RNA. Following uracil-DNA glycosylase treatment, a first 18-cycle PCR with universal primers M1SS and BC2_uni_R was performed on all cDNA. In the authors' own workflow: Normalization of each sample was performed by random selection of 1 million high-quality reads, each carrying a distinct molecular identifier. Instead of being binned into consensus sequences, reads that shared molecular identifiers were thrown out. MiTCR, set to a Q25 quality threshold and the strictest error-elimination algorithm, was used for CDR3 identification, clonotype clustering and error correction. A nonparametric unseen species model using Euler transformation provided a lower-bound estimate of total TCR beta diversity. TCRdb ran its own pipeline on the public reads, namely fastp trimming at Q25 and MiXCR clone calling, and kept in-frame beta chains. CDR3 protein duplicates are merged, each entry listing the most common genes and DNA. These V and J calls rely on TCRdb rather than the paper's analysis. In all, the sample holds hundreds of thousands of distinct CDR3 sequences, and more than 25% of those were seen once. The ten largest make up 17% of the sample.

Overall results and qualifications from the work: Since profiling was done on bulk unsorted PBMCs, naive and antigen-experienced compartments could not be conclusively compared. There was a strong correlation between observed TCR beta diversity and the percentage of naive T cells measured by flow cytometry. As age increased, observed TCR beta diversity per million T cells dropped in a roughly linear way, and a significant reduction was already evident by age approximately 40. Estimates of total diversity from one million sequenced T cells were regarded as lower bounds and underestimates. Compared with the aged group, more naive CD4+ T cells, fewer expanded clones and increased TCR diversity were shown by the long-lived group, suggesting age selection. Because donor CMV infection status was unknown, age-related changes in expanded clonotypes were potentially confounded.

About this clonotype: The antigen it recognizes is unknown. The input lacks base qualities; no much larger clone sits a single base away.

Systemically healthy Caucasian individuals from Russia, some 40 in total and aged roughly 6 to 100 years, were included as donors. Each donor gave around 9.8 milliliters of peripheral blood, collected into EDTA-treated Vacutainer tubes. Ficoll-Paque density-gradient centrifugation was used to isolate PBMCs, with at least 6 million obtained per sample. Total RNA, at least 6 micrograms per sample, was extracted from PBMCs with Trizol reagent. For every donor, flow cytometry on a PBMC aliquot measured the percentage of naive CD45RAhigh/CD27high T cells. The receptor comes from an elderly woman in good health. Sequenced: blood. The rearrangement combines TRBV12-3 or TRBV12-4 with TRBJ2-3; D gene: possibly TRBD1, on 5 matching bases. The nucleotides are TGTGCCAGCAGTTTAGGTCAGGGAACAGATGTGCAGTATTTT. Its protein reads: CASSLGQGTDVQYF.